These T cell receptor beta chains were read from a single sample in a study of cytomegalovirus exposure and HLA in healthy donors. TCRdb keeps only in-frame clones here, not all; method: immunoSEQ multiplex PCR. The table shows 180,000 or so clones, with around four fifths occurring only once. Sequenced input: PBMCs. Source of these receptors: a female donor in good health and CMV-seronegative. CDR3s include the opening cysteine and the closing phenylalanine or tryptophan. D genes are given only for firm matches. A clone size is listed for some rows: how often the clone was seen (once, few, many), or a class if it is expanded.

clone size | D gene | J gene | V gene | CDR3 protein | CDR3 DNA
NA | TRBD2 | TRBJ2-1 | TRBV5-1 | CASRQTISGGAGNEQFF | TGCGCCAGCAGGCAGACAATTAGCGGGGGGGCCGGTAATGAGCAGTTCTTC
NA | NA | TRBJ2-7 | TRBV7-9 | CASSLPGEWAEQYF | TGTGCCAGCAGCTTACCGGGGGAGTGGGCCGAGCAGTACTTC
NA | NA | TRBJ1-4 | TRBV28 | CASSLLGDHTNEKLFF | TGTGCCAGCAGTTTATTAGGGGATCACACTAATGAAAAACTGTTTTTT
NA | NA | TRBJ2-3 | TRBV2 | CASRDRGDTQYF | TGTGCCAGCAGGGACCGGGGGGATACGCAGTATTTT
NA | NA | TRBJ2-7 | TRBV9 | CASSPLAEIYEQYF | TGTGCCAGCTCCCCTCTAGCCGAGATCTACGAGCAGTACTTC
NA | TRBD1 | TRBJ1-2 | TRBV5-1 | CASSSTGGAEYGYTF | TGCGCCAGCAGCTCGACAGGGGGCGCTGAGTATGGCTACACCTTC
NA | TRBD1 | TRBJ1-2 | TRBV29-1 | CSVGGGRQGRGYTF | TGCAGCGTCGGAGGGGGAAGACAGGGTCGCGGCTACACCTTC
NA | NA | TRBJ1-2 | TRBV19 | CASSISREKGGYTF | TGTGCCAGTAGTATCTCTCGGGAAAAGGGTGGCTACACCTTC
NA | NA | TRBJ2-7 | TRBV19 | CASSLGPRTYEQYF | TGTGCCAGTAGCCTTGGGCCCCGCACCTACGAGCAGTACTTC
NA | NA | TRBJ1-4 | TRBV12-2 | CASRQPSTGNNEKLFF | TGTGCAAGTCGCCAACCTTCGACAGGGAATAATGAAAAACTGTTTTTT
NA | NA | TRBJ2-7 | TRBV5-1 | CASSLQEGISYEQYF | TGCGCCAGCAGCTTGCAGGAGGGGATCTCCTACGAGCAGTACTTC
NA | NA | TRBJ1-4 | TRBV5-5 | CASSSRSATNEKLFF | TGTGCCAGCAGCTCGCGGAGTGCAACTAATGAAAAACTGTTTTTT
NA | NA | TRBJ1-1 | TRBV29-1 | CSVVLGAADTEAFF | TGCAGCGTTGTACTTGGGGCGGCGGACACTGAAGCTTTCTTT
NA | NA | TRBJ1-2 | TRBV6-5 | CASSYSQGHGYTF | TGTGCCAGCAGTTACTCGCAGGGGCACGGCTACACCTTC
NA | TRBD2 | TRBJ2-7 | TRBV9 | CASSVGLAGIYEQYF | TGTGCCAGCAGCGTAGGTCTAGCGGGGATTTACGAGCAGTACTTC
few | NA | TRBJ2-2 | TRBV5-1 | CASSLANTGELFF | TGCGCCAGCAGCCTCGCGAACACCGGGGAGCTGTTTTTT